The 32 T cell receptor beta chains reported below all come from one sample, sequenced in a study of T cell responses to AZD1222 COVID-19 vaccine. Sequencing was performed with immunoSEQ multiplex PCR; in TCRdb, only in-frame clones are kept and a portion is missing. The data show around 25,000 clones, with roughly 87% seen just once and about 34% held by the top ten. The sequenced sample was peripheral blood, obtained 28 days after the second AZD1222 dose. These receptors came from an adult who received the AZD1222 COVID-19 vaccine.

This rearrangement joins TRBV7-9 to TRBJ2-2, with 10 bases aligning to TRBD1. The trim removed 5 bases at V and 5 bases at J, leaving 8 bases unmatched. The germline V gene encodes CDR1 SEHNR and CDR2 FQNEAQ (reference sequence). There are 16 residues in the CDR3. The CDR3 DNA reads TGTGCCAGCAGCCTGTACCGGGACAGGGGAACCGGGGAGCTGTTTTTT. This sequence encodes CASSLYRDRGTGELFF.

This chain joins TRBV11-1 and TRBJ2-1; 12 nucleotides line up with TRBD1. This CDR3 comprises 15 residues. Germline CDR1 and CDR2: SGHAT and FQDESV (reference sequence). V was pared by 10 bases and J by 6 bases, with 10 bases of the junction left unmatched. CDR3 in DNA: TGTGCCACTGAGAAGGGGACAGGGGGCGGCAATGAGCAGTTCTTC. Translation: CATEKGTGGGNEQFF.

Here the CDR3 reads CASYSGGPGDTQYF. For the CDR3, the DNA is TGTGCCAGCTACTCGGGAGGGCCAGGAGATACGCAGTATTTT. The chain links TRBV6-5 to TRBJ2-3; 8 bases are shared with TRBD2. The CDR3 contains 14 residues. CDR1 MNHEY and CDR2 SVGAGI come from the germline V gene. V was pared by 8 bases and J by 5 bases, with 9 bases of the junction left unmatched.

The V gene is TRBV7-2, the J gene TRBJ2-7; TRBD2 might be the D (5 bases). The V end was cut by 1 base, the J end by 3 bases, with 16 bases between. Germline CDR1 and CDR2: SGHTA and FQGNSA. The CDR3 has 16 residues. The CDR3 DNA is TGTGCCAGCAGCTTAGGCCCAACTGATCGGGACTACGAGCAGTACTTC. It yields the protein CASSLGPTDRDYEQYF.

This clone was seen a few times. The chain joins TRBV19 to TRBJ2-3; 7 positions agree with TRBD2. The J segment lost 0 bases and the V segment lost 7 bases, leaving 7 bases of the junction unmatched. Germline V CDR1 and CDR2: LNHDA, SQIVND (reference sequence). This CDR3 has 15 amino acids. CDR3 DNA: TGTGCCAGTACCCGGGGTAGCGGGAGCACAGATACGCAGTATTTT. It encodes CASTRGSGSTDTQYF.

CDR3 region: CASSLKIPGLATSYNEQFF. Here the CDR3 DNA reads TGCGCCAGCAGCTTGAAAATCCCGGGACTAGCGACCTCCTACAATGAGCAGTTCTTC. The chain carries TRBV5-1 and TRBJ2-1; 10 bases map to TRBD2. CDR3 length: 19 amino acids. The V segment lost 1 base and the J segment 0 bases; nucleotides outside the gene matches: 10. From germline, CDR1 is SGHRS and CDR2 YFSETQ.

V and J are TRBV6-5 and TRBJ2-7, with D perhaps matching TRBD2 (6 bases). Germline V gene data show CDR1 as MNHEY and CDR2 as SVGAGI. CDR3 length: 15 amino acids. V lost 2 bases and J 0 bases, leaving 11 bases between the germline ends. The CDR3 protein is CASSYGRRGSYEQYF. CDR3 nucleotides: TGTGCCAGCAGTTACGGGCGGAGGGGCTCCTACGAGCAGTACTTC.

This rearrangement joins TRBV28 to TRBJ1-1; weak D call: TRBD1 (6 bases). This CDR3 has 14 amino acids. Trimming took 4 bases from V and 0 from J, leaving 9 bases between them. The V gene's germline CDR1 is MDHEN and CDR2 SYDVKM. For the CDR3, the DNA is TGTGCCAGCAGTTCGGGGGGCATGAACACTGAAGCTTTCTTT. Amino acid sequence: CASSSGGMNTEAFF.

The chain employs TRBV7-9 and TRBJ2-1; TRBD2 matches 12 bases. Germline CDR1 reads SEHNR; CDR2 reads FQNEAQ (reference sequence). V gave up 5 bases and J gave up 1 base; unmatched junction bases: 6. The CDR3 covers 17 residues. This chain's CDR3 is CASSQPTSGGSYNEQFF. In DNA form, the CDR3 reads TGTGCCAGCAGCCAACCGACTAGCGGGGGATCCTACAATGAGCAGTTCTTC.

The chain uses TRBV14 and TRBJ2-7; 7 positions agree with TRBD2. The J segment lost 3 bases and the V segment lost 1 base, leaving 6 bases of the junction unmatched. The germline gives CDR1 SGHDN, CDR2 FVKESK. This CDR3 is 15 amino acids long. CDR3 bases: TGTGCCAGCAGCCAAGGCCCCGGGACTAACTACGAGCAGTACTTC. It codes for CASSQGPGTNYEQYF.

V gene TRBV4-1 combines with J gene TRBJ1-5, with a possible D match to TRBD1 (5 bases). The CDR3 consists of 15 residues. The V gene's germline CDR1 is MGHRA and CDR2 YSYEKL. V lost 4 bases and J 2 bases, leaving 12 bases between the germline ends. The CDR3 DNA reads as TGCGCCAGCAGCCCTCGAGACAGCGGCAATCAGCCCCAGCATTTT. It encodes CASSPRDSGNQPQHF.

This clone was seen a single time. The chain links TRBV7-8 to TRBJ2-1, with 11 bases aligning to TRBD2. CDR3 length: 16 amino acids. The V segment lost 4 bases and the J segment 6 bases; nucleotides outside the gene matches: 8. CDR1 SGHVS and CDR2 FQNEAQ come from the germline V gene. CDR3 coding DNA: TGTGCCAGCAGCTCGAGGGCTAGCGGGAGGCGCAATGAGCAGTTCTTC. It translates to CASSSRASGRRNEQFF.

This clone was seen once. V is TRBV27 and J is TRBJ2-2; 10 nucleotides line up with TRBD2. The V gene end was trimmed by 10 bases and the J gene end by 7 bases; junction bases not matched to a gene: 12. CDR1 and CDR2 from the germline V gene are MNHEY and SMNVEV (reference sequence). CDR3 length: 15 residues. The CDR3 spells CANTRASGSFGELFF. DNA of the CDR3: TGTGCCAACACCCGGGCTAGCGGGAGCTTCGGGGAGCTGTTTTTT.

The CDR3 nucleotides read TGCGCCAGCAGCTCGAGGCTGACCGCCCCGGAGGATGAGCAGTTCTTC. It is translated as CASSSRLTAPEDEQFF. V and J are TRBV5-1 and TRBJ2-1, with D possibly matching TRBD2 (5 bases). The CDR3 totals 16 residues. CDR1 and CDR2 (germline): SGHRS, YFSETQ. With 3 bases removed from V and 8 bases from J, the gap between germline ends came to 21 bases.

The chain has TRBV9 and TRBJ2-3, with D unclear. The CDR3 runs 13 residues. Germline assignment: CDR1 SGDLS and CDR2 YYNGEE. V was trimmed by 2 bases and J by 3 bases, leaving 7 bases between them. CDR3 DNA: TGTGCCAGCAGCGTTCTCTCAACAGATACGCAGTATTTT. Protein: CASSVLSTDTQYF.

This clone was seen only once. The chain carries TRBV7-8 and TRBJ2-7; 12 bases map to TRBD1. The J segment lost 4 bases and the V segment lost 3 bases, leaving 7 bases of the junction unmatched. This CDR3 spans 16 amino acids. CDR1 and CDR2 from the germline V gene are SGHVS and FQNEAQ. CDR3 coding DNA: TGTGCCAGCAGCTTGACCGGGACAGGGGGCCTGTACGAGCAGTACTTC. Translation: CASSLTGTGGLYEQYF.

This clone was seen a single time. The rearrangement links TRBV27 to TRBJ2-6; D is possibly TRBD1 or TRBD2 (5 bases each). The CDR3 spans 15 residues. The germline CDR1 and CDR2 sequences are MNHEY and SMNVEV (reference sequence). V was trimmed by 8 bases and J by 4 bases, leaving 15 bases between them. The CDR3 loop reads CASYGTGQGANVLTF. The CDR3 DNA reads TGTGCCAGCTACGGGACCGGCCAAGGGGCCAACGTCCTGACTTTC.

This chain joins TRBV4-3 and TRBJ2-7; tentative D call: TRBD2 (6 bases). CDR1 and CDR2 (germline): LGHNA, YSLEER. The CDR3 extends over 15 amino acids. The germline V and J ends were trimmed by 0 bases and 0 bases, with 9 bases remaining between them. The CDR3 loop reads CASSQDHGSSYEQYF. The CDR3 coding sequence is TGCGCCAGCAGCCAAGATCACGGGAGCTCCTACGAGCAGTACTTC.

The V gene is TRBV4-2, the J gene TRBJ2-1; TRBD2 matches 13 bases. From germline, CDR1 is LGHNA and CDR2 YNFKEQ. The ends lost 1 base at V and 5 bases at J; junction bases unmatched: 2. This CDR3 spans 16 amino acids. The CDR3 region is CASSQGGTSGNNEQFF. The DNA of the CDR3 is TGTGCCAGCAGCCAAGGCGGGACTAGCGGGAACAATGAGCAGTTCTTC.

This chain connects TRBV12-3 or TRBV12-4 to TRBJ1-1; no firm D call. The CDR3 loop spans 13 amino acids. The V gene lost 1 base and the J gene lost 0 bases, with 3 bases spanning the gap. CDR3 protein: CASSLEMNTEAFF. CDR3 DNA: TGTGCCAGCAGTTTAGAGATGAACACTGAAGCTTTCTTT.

The chain carries TRBV7-6 and TRBJ2-2, with 8 bases fitting TRBD2. Germline trimming cut 5 bases from V and 0 bases from J; bases unmatched to any gene: 8. Germline V gene lookup returns CDR1 SGHVS and CDR2 FNYEAQ. The CDR3 consists of 17 residues. CDR3 loop: CASSLELAGSNTGELFF. CDR3 in DNA: TGTGCCAGCAGCCTCGAGCTAGCGGGCTCGAACACCGGGGAGCTGTTTTTT.

V gene TRBV7-9 combines with J gene TRBJ2-2; 10 bases align to TRBD1. The CDR3 consists of 14 residues. The germline gives CDR1 SEHNR, CDR2 FQNEAQ (reference sequence). The ends lost 5 bases at V and 6 bases at J; junction bases unmatched: 3. The CDR3 spells CASSPGQGPGELFF. The CDR3 DNA is TGTGCCAGCAGCCCGGGACAGGGGCCCGGGGAGCTGTTTTTT. Together with reference TRBV7-9 and TRBJ2-2, the CDR3 gives the full variable domain: DTGVSQNPRHKITKRGQNVTFRCDPISEHNRLYWYRQTLGQGPEFLTYFQNEAQLEKSRLLSDRFSAERPKGSFSTLEIQRTEQGDSAMYLCASSPGQGPGELFFGEGSRLTVL.

V gene TRBV7-8 combines with J gene TRBJ1-5, with no clear D. V was shortened by 1 base and J by 9 bases, with 13 bases between the two germline ends. Germline V lookup: CDR1 SGHVS, CDR2 FQNEAQ. There are 14 residues in the CDR3. The CDR3 sequence is CASSLGRAFGPQHF. CDR3 DNA sequence: TGTGCCAGCAGCTTAGGTAGGGCCTTTGGGCCCCAGCATTTT.

V and J are TRBV5-1 and TRBJ2-3; the match to TRBD2 covers 8 bases. V was pared by 6 bases and J by 0 bases, with 9 bases of the junction left unmatched. Germline assignment: CDR1 SGHRS and CDR2 YFSETQ. The CDR3 is 16 amino acids. The CDR3 reads CASIAGTSISTDTQYF. The CDR3 DNA reads as TGCGCCAGCATCGCCGGGACTAGTATTAGCACAGATACGCAGTATTTT. The full variable domain, its missing parts supplied by reference TRBV5-1 and TRBJ2-3, is KAGVTQTPRYLIKTRGQQVTLSCSPISGHRSVSWYQQTPGQGLQFLFEYFSETQRNKGNFPGRFSGRQFSNSRSEMNVSTLELGDSALYLCASIAGTSISTDTQYFGPGTRLTVL.

The rearrangement uses TRBV28 and TRBJ1-1; TRBD1 matches at 7 bases. The trim removed 5 bases at V and 3 bases at J, leaving 9 bases unmatched. CDR3 length: 15 residues. Per germline, CDR1 MDHEN and CDR2 SYDVKM. In DNA form, the CDR3 reads TGTGCCAGCAGTCTCCGACAGGGAGTATACACTGAAGCTTTCTTT. This encodes CASSLRQGVYTEAFF.

The CDR3 here is CASNRNTGELFF. The CDR3 coding sequence is TGTGCCAGCAACAGGAACACCGGGGAGCTGTTTTTT. The V call is TRBV2, the J call TRBJ2-2; D is unclear. The ends were cut back, 7 bases at V and 1 base at J, with 4 bases in the middle. Germline CDR1 reads SNHLY; CDR2 reads FYNNEI. The length of the CDR3 is 12 residues.

This sequence joins TRBV19 and TRBJ1-2, with unresolved D. CDR1 is LNHDA, CDR2 SQIVND, per germline (reference sequence). CDR3 length: 14 amino acids. The ends were cut back, 11 bases at V and 3 bases at J, with 19 bases in the middle. CDR3 bases: TGTGCCGCTGGGCGAGGTGTATTGGACTATGGCTACACCTTC. Protein: CAAGRGVLDYGYTF.

This sequence joins TRBV28 and TRBJ2-1, with D perhaps matching TRBD2 (5 bases). V shed 1 base and J shed 0 bases, with 10 bases lying between them. The germline gives CDR1 MDHEN, CDR2 SYDVKM. The CDR3 is 16 residues long. CDR3 nucleotide sequence: TGTGCCAGCAGTTTATCGGGATTTTCCTCCTACAATGAGCAGTTCTTC. Its translation is CASSLSGFSSYNEQFF.

This chain connects TRBV27 to TRBJ1-5, with 7 bases that match TRBD1. Germline CDR1 is MNHEY and CDR2 is SMNVEV (reference sequence). V lost 6 bases, J lost 4 bases, and 6 bases stayed unmatched. The CDR3 extends over 14 amino acids. CDR3 bases: TGTGCCAGCAGACTGACAGGGTGGAATCAGCCCCAGCATTTT. Amino acid sequence: CASRLTGWNQPQHF.

The chain couples TRBV13 to TRBJ2-3; 7 bases match TRBD1. Germline CDR1 is PRHDT and CDR2 is FYEKMQ (reference sequence). The ends lost 5 bases at V and 3 bases at J; junction bases unmatched: 5. This CDR3 spans 14 amino acids. CDR3 bases: TGTGCCAGCAGCCGAGAGGACAGGACAGATACGCAGTATTTT. This sequence encodes CASSREDRTDTQYF.

The CDR3 nucleotides read TGTGCCAGCAGTTACAAGGGCCGGAATTCACCCCTCCACTTT. Its translation: CASSYKGRNSPLHF. J is TRBJ1-6 and V is TRBV6-5; unclear D gene. CDR1 and CDR2 (germline): MNHEY, SVGAGI. This CDR3 has 14 amino acids. The ends were cut back, 2 bases at V and 7 bases at J, with 9 bases in the middle.

This chain links TRBV11-2 with TRBJ1-6, with D unclear. V was cut by 3 bases and J by 3 bases, with 6 bases left in between. The germline V gene has CDR1 SGHAT and CDR2 FQNNGV. CDR3 length: 14 residues. The CDR3 nucleotides read TGTGCCAGCAGCTTTGGGGTCTATAATTCACCCCTCCACTTT. Amino acids: CASSFGVYNSPLHF.